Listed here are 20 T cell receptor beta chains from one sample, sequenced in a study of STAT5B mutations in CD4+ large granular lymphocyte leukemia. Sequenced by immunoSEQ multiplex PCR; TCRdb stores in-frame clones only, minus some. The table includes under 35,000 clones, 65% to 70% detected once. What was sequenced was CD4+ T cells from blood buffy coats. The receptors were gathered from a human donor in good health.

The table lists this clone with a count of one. CDR3 coding DNA: TGTGCCAGCCTCCCCGGAGGGGGGGGCGGAAAAGCTTTCTTT. This translates into CASLPGGGGGKAFF. V gene TRBV7-6 combines with J gene TRBJ1-1; a possible D gene is TRBD1 (6 bases). The CDR3 is 14 amino acids. Germline V CDR1 and CDR2: SGHVS, FNYEAQ. V lost 8 bases and J lost 9, with 22 bases in between.

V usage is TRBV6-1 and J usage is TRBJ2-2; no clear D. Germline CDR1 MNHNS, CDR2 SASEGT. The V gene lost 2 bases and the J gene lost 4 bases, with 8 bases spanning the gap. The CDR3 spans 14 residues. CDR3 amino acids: CASSERALTGELFF. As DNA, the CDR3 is TGTGCCAGCAGTGAAAGGGCCCTCACCGGGGAGCTGTTTTTT.

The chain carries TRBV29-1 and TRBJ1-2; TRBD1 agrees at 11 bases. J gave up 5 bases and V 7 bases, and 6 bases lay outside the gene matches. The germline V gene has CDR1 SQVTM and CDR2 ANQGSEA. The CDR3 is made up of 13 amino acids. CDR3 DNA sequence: TGCAGCGCTTCCGGGACAGGGGGTTATGGCTACACCTTC. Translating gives CSASGTGGYGYTF. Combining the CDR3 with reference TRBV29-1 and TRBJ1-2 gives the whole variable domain SAVISQKPSRDICQRGTSLTIQCQVDSQVTMMFWYRQQPGQSLTLIATANQGSEATYESGFVIDKFPISRPNLTFSTLTVSNMSPEDSSIYLCSASGTGGYGYTFGSGTRLTVV.

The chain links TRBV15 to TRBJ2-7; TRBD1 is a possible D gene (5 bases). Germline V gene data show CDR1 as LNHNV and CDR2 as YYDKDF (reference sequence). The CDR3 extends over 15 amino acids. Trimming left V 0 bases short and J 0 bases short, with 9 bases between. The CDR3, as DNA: TGTGCCACCAGCAGAGAAGGGGCTAGCTCCTACGAGCAGTACTTC. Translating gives CATSREGASSYEQYF.

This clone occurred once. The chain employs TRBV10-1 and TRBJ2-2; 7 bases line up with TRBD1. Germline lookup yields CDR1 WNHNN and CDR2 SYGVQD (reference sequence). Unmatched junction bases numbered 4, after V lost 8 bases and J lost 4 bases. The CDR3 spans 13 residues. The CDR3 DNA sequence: TGCGCCAGCCGGGCAGGGGGCACCGGGGAGCTGTTTTTT. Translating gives CASRAGGTGELFF.

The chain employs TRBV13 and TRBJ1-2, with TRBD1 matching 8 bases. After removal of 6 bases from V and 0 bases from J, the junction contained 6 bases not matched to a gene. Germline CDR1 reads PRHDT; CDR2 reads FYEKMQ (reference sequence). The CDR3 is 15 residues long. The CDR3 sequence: CASREQGVANYGYTF. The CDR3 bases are TGTGCCAGCAGGGAACAGGGGGTTGCTAACTATGGCTACACCTTC.

DNA for the CDR3: TGTGCCAGCTCACTCCGGGGGGCGAGTGCCGGGGAGCTGTTTTTT. Its translation: CASSLRGASAGELFF. V is TRBV18 and J is TRBJ2-2; D may be TRBD2 (7 bases). The CDR3 totals 15 residues. Germline V CDR1 and CDR2: KGHSH, LQKENI. Trimming removed 4 bases from V and 6 bases from J, with 15 bases in between.

CDR3 coding DNA: TGTGCCAGCAGCCCGGCTGGTAGCGGGGGAAGGAACGAGCAGTACTTC. Amino acids: CASSPAGSGGRNEQYF. This chain connects TRBV5-4 to TRBJ2-7; TRBD2 matches 9 bases. Germline V gene sequence: CDR1 SGHNT, CDR2 YYREEE (reference sequence). Trimming took 4 bases from V and 5 from J; bases not matched to a gene: 13. The CDR3 extends over 16 amino acids.

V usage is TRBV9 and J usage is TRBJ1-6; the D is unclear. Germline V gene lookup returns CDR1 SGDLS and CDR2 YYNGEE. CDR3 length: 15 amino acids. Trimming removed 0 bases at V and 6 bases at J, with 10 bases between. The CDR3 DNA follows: TGTGCCAGCAGCGTAGGGGCAGGCCTTAATTCACCCCTCCACTTT. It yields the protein CASSVGAGLNSPLHF.

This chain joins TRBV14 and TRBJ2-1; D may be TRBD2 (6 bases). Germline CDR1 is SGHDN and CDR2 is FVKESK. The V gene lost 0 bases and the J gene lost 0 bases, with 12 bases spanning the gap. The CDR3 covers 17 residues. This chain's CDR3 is CASSQDAGLSSYNEQFF. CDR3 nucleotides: TGTGCCAGCAGCCAAGATGCGGGGTTAAGCTCCTACAATGAGCAGTTCTTC.

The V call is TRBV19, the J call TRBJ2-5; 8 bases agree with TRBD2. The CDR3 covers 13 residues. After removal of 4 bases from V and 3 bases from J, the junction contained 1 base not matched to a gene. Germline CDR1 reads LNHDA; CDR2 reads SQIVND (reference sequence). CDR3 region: CASSNSGEETQYF. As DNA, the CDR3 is TGTGCCAGTAGTAATAGCGGGGAAGAGACCCAGTACTTC.

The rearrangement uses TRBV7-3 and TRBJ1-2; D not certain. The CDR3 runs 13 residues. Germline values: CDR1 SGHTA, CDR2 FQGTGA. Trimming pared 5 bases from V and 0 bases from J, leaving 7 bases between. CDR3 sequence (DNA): TGTGCCAGCAGCCAGTCTTCTAACTATGGCTACACCTTC. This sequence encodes CASSQSSNYGYTF.

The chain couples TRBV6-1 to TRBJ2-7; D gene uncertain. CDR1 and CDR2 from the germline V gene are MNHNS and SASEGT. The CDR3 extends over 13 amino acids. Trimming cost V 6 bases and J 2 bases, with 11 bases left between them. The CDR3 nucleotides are TGTGCCAGCAGGATGGCGGATCCCTACGAGCAGTACTTC. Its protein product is CASRMADPYEQYF.

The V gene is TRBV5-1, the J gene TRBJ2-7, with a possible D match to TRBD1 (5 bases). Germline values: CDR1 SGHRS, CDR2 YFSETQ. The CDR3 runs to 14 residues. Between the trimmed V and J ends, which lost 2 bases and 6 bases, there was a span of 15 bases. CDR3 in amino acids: CASSFDRWPAEQYF. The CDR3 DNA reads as TGCGCCAGCAGCTTCGACAGATGGCCGGCCGAGCAGTACTTC.

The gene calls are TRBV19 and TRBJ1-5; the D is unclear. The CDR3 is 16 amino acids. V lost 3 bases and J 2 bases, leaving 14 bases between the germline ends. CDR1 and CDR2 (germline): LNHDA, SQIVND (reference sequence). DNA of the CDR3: TGTGCCAGTAGTATGGGTACAGCCATTGGCAATCAGCCCCAGCATTTT. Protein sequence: CASSMGTAIGNQPQHF. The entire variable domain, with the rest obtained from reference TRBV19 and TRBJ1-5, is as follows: DGGITQSPKYLFRKEGQNVTLSCEQNLNHDAMYWYRQDPGQGLRLIYYSQIVNDFQKGDIAEGYSVSREKKESFPLTVTSAQKNPTAFYLCASSMGTAIGNQPQHFGDGTRLSIL.

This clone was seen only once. The CDR3 is CASSLSGGAGSAQYF. In DNA, the CDR3 is TGTGCCAGCAGCTTAAGCGGGGGGGCAGGATCCGCGCAGTATTTT. This chain uses TRBV7-3 with TRBJ2-3, with 9 bases lining up with TRBD2. Germline assignment: CDR1 SGHTA and CDR2 FQGTGA. This CDR3 has 15 amino acids. V gave up 1 base and J gave up 10 bases; unmatched junction bases: 9.

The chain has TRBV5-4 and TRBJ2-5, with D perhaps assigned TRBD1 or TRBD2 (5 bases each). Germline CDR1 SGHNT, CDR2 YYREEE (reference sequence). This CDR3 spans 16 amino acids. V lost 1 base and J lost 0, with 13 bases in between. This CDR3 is CASSLPGRRDQETQYF. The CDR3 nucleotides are TGTGCCAGCAGCTTGCCGGGGCGTAGGGACCAAGAGACCCAGTACTTC. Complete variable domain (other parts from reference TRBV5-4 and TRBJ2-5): ETGVTQSPTHLIKTRGQQVTLRCSSQSGHNTVSWYQQALGQGPQFIFQYYREEENGRGNFPPRFSGLQFPNYSSELNVNALELDDSALYLCASSLPGRRDQETQYFGPGTRLLVL.

CDR3 in amino acids: CASSSTSLAQYF. CDR3 nucleotide sequence: TGTGCCAGCAGCTCGACTAGCTTGGCCCAGTACTTC. The chain combines TRBV11-2 with TRBJ2-5; 7 bases map to TRBD2. From germline, CDR1 is SGHAT and CDR2 FQNNGV. The V gene end was trimmed by 4 bases and the J gene end by 9 bases; junction bases not matched to a gene: 5. The CDR3 is 12 amino acids.

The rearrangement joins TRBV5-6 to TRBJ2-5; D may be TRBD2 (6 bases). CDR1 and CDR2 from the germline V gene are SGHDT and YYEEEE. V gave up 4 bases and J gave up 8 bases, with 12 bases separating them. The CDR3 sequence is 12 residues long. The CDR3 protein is CASSLAEGTQYF. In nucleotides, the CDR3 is TGTGCCAGCAGCCTCGCGGAGGGAACCCAGTACTTC.

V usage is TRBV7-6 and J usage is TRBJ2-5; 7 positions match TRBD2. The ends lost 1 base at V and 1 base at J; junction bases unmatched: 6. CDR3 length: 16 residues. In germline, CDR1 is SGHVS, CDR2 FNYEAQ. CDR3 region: CASSLGGRGSQETQYF. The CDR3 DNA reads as TGTGCCAGCAGCTTAGGAGGGCGGGGGAGCCAAGAGACCCAGTACTTC.